This TCR beta chain was observed in a study of identical twins. Study-level findings and limits: With monozygotic twins, out-of-frame TCR alpha sharing exceeded what models estimated.

Unique molecular identifiers were present on the cDNA, which also gained a universal primer site by template switching. MiXCR, applied by TCRdb to the 5' RACE reads, yields one record per CDR3 protein. The sample includes 640,000 or so distinct CDR3 sequences, less than 7% of them seen just once. CDR3 length: 15 amino acids. Germline trimming cut 5 bases from V and 6 bases from J; bases unmatched to any gene: 9. The germline gives CDR1 SGHRS, CDR2 YFSETQ. The sample holds a few counts of this clonotype. Its target is unknown. The chain recombines TRBV5-1 with TRBJ2-1; 9 nucleotides agree with TRBD2. The sequenced sample was naive T cells sorted from blood. The clonotype originates from a man younger than 35 in good health. The CDR3 DNA follows: TGCGCCAGCAGAGCCCCCGCTAGCGGGGTCAATGAGCAGTTCTTC. Its protein product is CASRAPASGVNEQFF.